The 25 T cell receptor beta chains listed next were all sequenced from one sample in a study of blood T cell repertoires in COVID-19. Repertoires were generated with immunoSEQ multiplex PCR, while TCRdb's copy carries only in-frame clones and drops some. The profile shows about 220,000 clones, 75% to 85% of them singletons. The sample was peripheral blood. The receptor source for this set is a human donor in a cohort sampled during active COVID-19.

Details on this clone: Additional DNA sequences in this sample encode the identical CDR3. This chain connects TRBV27 to TRBJ2-2, with TRBD1 matching over 7 bases. CDR1 and CDR2 (germline): MNHEY, SMNVEV (reference sequence). The CDR3 covers 15 residues. V lost 3 bases to trimming and J lost 5 bases; unmatched junction nucleotides: 6. The CDR3 nucleotides read TGTGCCAGCAGTTTGGCAGGGGGAAATACCGGGGAGCTGTTTTTT. It codes for CASSLAGGNTGELFF.

The chain carries TRBV28 and TRBJ2-7; 7 nucleotides agree with TRBD1. Per the germline V gene, CDR1 is MDHEN and CDR2 is SYDVKM. The V segment lost 6 bases and the J segment 2 bases; nucleotides outside the gene matches: 10. The CDR3 covers 15 residues. CDR3 DNA: TGTGCCAGCAGCACCTCCGGGACAGCCCCCTACGAGCAGTACTTC. This encodes CASSTSGTAPYEQYF. The full variable domain, rest sourced from reference TRBV28 and TRBJ2-7, is DVKVTQSSRYLVKRTGEKVFLECVQDMDHENMFWYRQDPGLGLRLIYFSYDVKMKEKGDIPEGYSVSREKKERFSLILESASTNQTSMYLCASSTSGTAPYEQYFGPGTRLTVT.

This clone was seen once. The rearrangement links TRBV6-5 to TRBJ1-5, with 11 bases lining up with TRBD1. Per germline, CDR1 MNHEY and CDR2 SVGAGI. V lost 6 bases, J lost 1 base, and 2 bases stayed unmatched. CDR3 length equals 15 residues. CDR3 in DNA: TGTGCCAGCAGCGGACAGGGGGCCAGCAATCAGCCCCAGCATTTT. Amino acids: CASSGQGASNQPQHF.

The rearrangement joins TRBV28 to TRBJ1-6; D ambiguous. This CDR3 comprises 13 residues. Trimming stripped 8 bases from V and 10 bases from J, with 15 bases between. Looked up from germline, CDR1 is MDHEN and CDR2 is SYDVKM. The CDR3 coding sequence is TGTGCCAGCGGGAACACCGGCGGGTCACCCCTCCACTTT. This gives the protein CASGNTGGSPLHF.

This chain joins TRBV19 and TRBJ2-1; D not certain. The CDR3 loop spans 14 amino acids. With 3 bases removed from V and 6 bases from J, the gap between germline ends came to 12 bases. From germline, CDR1 is LNHDA and CDR2 SQIVND (reference sequence). CDR3 coding DNA: TGTGCCAGTAGTATCTCAGGTAGTCTCAATGAGCAGTTCTTC. It yields the protein CASSISGSLNEQFF.

V usage is TRBV7-9 and J usage is TRBJ2-5; D is possibly TRBD1 (6 bases). Trimming removed 5 bases from V and 3 bases from J, with 13 bases in between. CDR1 and CDR2 (germline): SEHNR, FQNEAQ (reference sequence). CDR3 length equals 14 residues. The CDR3 spells CASSEPNREETQYF. The CDR3 DNA is TGTGCCAGCAGCGAACCCAACAGGGAAGAGACCCAGTACTTC.

CDR3 residues: CASSSGNRNTEAFF. CDR3 DNA sequence: TGTGCCAGCAGCTCGGGGAACCGGAACACTGAAGCTTTCTTT. The chain links TRBV5-4 to TRBJ1-1; the D is unclear. Trimming cost V 3 bases and J 1 base, with 10 bases left between them. This CDR3 is 14 amino acids long. CDR1 is SGHNT, CDR2 YYREEE, per germline (reference sequence).

The chain recombines TRBV4-2 with TRBJ2-5; 7 positions match TRBD1. This CDR3 comprises 17 residues. V shed 2 bases, J shed 2 bases, and the junction held 11 bases outside the gene matches. The germline CDR1 and CDR2 sequences are LGHNA and YNFKEQ. The CDR3 region is CASSQTYTGAKQETQYF. CDR3 nucleotides: TGTGCCAGCAGCCAAACCTACACAGGGGCTAAACAAGAGACCCAGTACTTC.

This chain joins TRBV2 and TRBJ2-3; D is undetermined. This CDR3 spans 15 amino acids. Trimming left V 4 bases short and J 4 bases short, with 15 bases between. The germline V gene has CDR1 SNHLY and CDR2 FYNNEI. The CDR3 loop reads CASSAAFLGADTQYF. Here the CDR3 DNA reads TGTGCCAGCAGTGCGGCATTTCTAGGAGCAGATACGCAGTATTTT.

The rearrangement uses TRBV19 and TRBJ2-5, with a possible D match to TRBD2 (5 bases). Germline CDR1 LNHDA, CDR2 SQIVND (reference sequence). The CDR3 consists of 13 residues. V lost 8 bases and J 0 bases, leaving 10 bases between the germline ends. In DNA form, the CDR3 reads TGTGCCAGTCGAGGGTTGGACCAAGAGACCCAGTACTTC. Encoded protein: CASRGLDQETQYF. The whole variable domain, filled in from reference TRBV19 and TRBJ2-5, reads DGGITQSPKYLFRKEGQNVTLSCEQNLNHDAMYWYRQDPGQGLRLIYYSQIVNDFQKGDIAEGYSVSREKKESFPLTVTSAQKNPTAFYLCASRGLDQETQYFGPGTRLLVL.

The chain is built from TRBV7-9 and TRBJ1-3; tentatively, D is TRBD1 (6 bases). Germline values: CDR1 SEHNR, CDR2 FQNEAQ (reference sequence). The CDR3 consists of 17 residues. The V and J ends lost 1 base and 3 bases respectively, with 16 bases between them. The CDR3 is CASSLGRGLTLGNTIYF. The CDR3 nucleotides are TGTGCCAGCAGCTTAGGGCGGGGGCTTACCCTTGGAAACACCATATATTTT.

The chain combines TRBV7-9 with TRBJ1-2; D is perhaps TRBD1 (6 bases). Germline V CDR1 and CDR2: SEHNR, FQNEAQ (reference sequence). Trimming shortened V by 5 bases and J by 5 bases, and 15 bases separated the two germline ends. This CDR3 contains 14 residues. In nucleotides, the CDR3 is TGTGCCAGCAGCAGTCCCTCAGGGGCGTATGGCTACACCTTC. Translating it yields CASSSPSGAYGYTF.

V gene TRBV7-2 combines with J gene TRBJ2-4; D possibly corresponds to TRBD2 (7 bases). The germline V gene has CDR1 SGHTA and CDR2 FQGNSA. Trimming stripped 2 bases from V and 1 base from J, with 15 bases between. CDR3 length: 17 amino acids. The CDR3 region has the DNA TGTGCCAGCAGCTTAAGTGTGGGGGGGCAGGCCAAAAACATTCAGTACTTC. Protein sequence: CASSLSVGGQAKNIQYF.

This clone occurred once. The genes are TRBV28 and TRBJ1-1; TRBD1 matches 8 bases. V lost 4 bases and J lost 4; bases outside the gene matches: 5. CDR1 and CDR2 from the germline V gene are MDHEN and SYDVKM. The CDR3 runs to 14 residues. The DNA for the CDR3 is TGTGCCAGCAGTTCAACGGACAGGGCCACTGAAGCTTTCTTT. This sequence encodes CASSSTDRATEAFF.

The chain couples TRBV5-1 to TRBJ1-4; D gene ambiguous. There are 13 residues in the CDR3. Germline CDR1 SGHRS, CDR2 YFSETQ. V gave up 4 bases and J gave up 7 bases, with 11 bases separating them. The CDR3 nucleotides read TGCGCCAGCAGCCCACTTGCGGGTGAAAAACTGTTTTTT. Translating gives CASSPLAGEKLFF.

The chain carries TRBV7-9 and TRBJ2-7; a possible D gene is TRBD1 (5 bases). The V and J ends lost 4 bases and 0 bases respectively, with 19 bases between them. Germline loops: CDR1 SEHNR, CDR2 FQNEAQ (reference sequence). The CDR3 extends over 17 amino acids. The CDR3 protein is CASSSLTGALSSYEQYF. In DNA, the CDR3 is TGTGCCAGCAGCTCGCTCACTGGGGCGTTGAGCTCCTACGAGCAGTACTTC.

The V call is TRBV9, the J call TRBJ2-7; 7 bases match TRBD1. The length of the CDR3 is 13 residues. Germline CDR1 is SGDLS and CDR2 is YYNGEE. With V trimmed by 0 bases and J by 6 bases, 3 bases remained unmatched. The CDR3 sequence is CASSVGQGSEQYF. CDR3 nucleotides: TGTGCCAGCAGCGTAGGACAGGGATCCGAGCAGTACTTC.

About this clone: A much bigger clone sits one base away, suggesting this may be a read error. This chain links TRBV7-9 with TRBJ1-1; 7 nucleotides match TRBD1. Germline CDR1 reads SEHNR; CDR2 reads FQNEAQ (reference sequence). The junction had 1 base not matched to a gene; V was cut back by 2 bases and J by 4 bases. The CDR3 loop spans 13 amino acids. The CDR3 region has the DNA TGTGCCAGCAGCTTATCAGGGGGCACTGAAGCTTTCTTT. Translating it yields CASSLSGGTEAFF.

The chain employs TRBV5-1 and TRBJ2-1, with D perhaps TRBD2 (6 bases). The germline CDR1 and CDR2 sequences are SGHRS and YFSETQ. This CDR3 region has 15 residues. Trimming shortened V by 5 bases and J by 0 bases, and 12 bases separated the two germline ends. The CDR3 loop reads CASRPAGSSYNEQFF. The CDR3, as DNA: TGCGCCAGCAGGCCCGCGGGAAGCTCCTACAATGAGCAGTTCTTC.

This chain joins TRBV3-1 (or the pseudogene TRBV3-2) and TRBJ1-3; unclear D gene. The V end was cut by 8 bases, the J end by 3 bases, with 11 bases between. The CDR3 spans 13 residues. Germline CDR1 LGHDT, CDR2 YNNKEL (reference sequence). CDR3 loop: CASGQAGGNTIYF. DNA of the CDR3: TGTGCCAGCGGTCAGGCGGGTGGAAACACCATATATTTT.

V is TRBV11-3 and J is TRBJ2-1, with 9 positions matching TRBD2. Germline V gene data show CDR1 as SGHNT and CDR2 as YENEEA. With V trimmed by 0 bases and J by 7 bases, 4 bases remained unmatched. The length of the CDR3 is 15 residues. The CDR3 is CASSLDGTSWNEQFF. CDR3 DNA: TGTGCCAGCAGCTTAGATGGGACTAGCTGGAATGAGCAGTTCTTC.

The CDR3 spells CASSYRGSDLLRAFF. In DNA form, the CDR3 reads TGTGCCAGCAGTTACAGGGGATCGGACCTCCTGCGAGCTTTCTTT. V usage is TRBV6-5 and J usage is TRBJ1-1; tentative D call: TRBD1 (5 bases). CDR1 is MNHEY, CDR2 SVGAGI, per germline. The CDR3 length is 15 residues. The V end was cut by 2 bases, the J end by 10 bases, with 20 bases between.

V is TRBV28 and J is TRBJ2-5, with 10 bases lining up with TRBD1. The CDR3 is 17 residues long. The germline V gene has CDR1 MDHEN and CDR2 SYDVKM. The V segment lost 5 bases and the J segment 2 bases; nucleotides outside the gene matches: 11. CDR3 nucleotides: TGTGCCAGCAGTACCTGGACAGGGGGGTTCAATCAAGAGACCCAGTACTTC. It yields the protein CASSTWTGGFNQETQYF.

V usage is TRBV5-4 and J usage is TRBJ2-7, with TRBD2 identical over 10 bases. This CDR3 has 15 residues. The germline gives CDR1 SGHNT, CDR2 YYREEE (reference sequence). Unmatched junction bases numbered 8, after V lost 5 bases and J lost 3 bases. CDR3 in DNA: TGTGCCAGCAGGGGGGGGCTAGCGGGAGACTACGAGCAGTACTTC. It specifies CASRGGLAGDYEQYF.

The V and J genes are TRBV9 and TRBJ1-1; D is possibly TRBD1 (6 bases). Germline loops: CDR1 SGDLS, CDR2 YYNGEE. Between the trimmed V and J ends, which lost 0 bases and 4 bases, there was a span of 10 bases. The CDR3 length is 14 residues. Here the CDR3 DNA reads TGTGCCAGCAGCGTAGATGGGGGCAGCACTGAAGCTTTCTTT. Its protein product is CASSVDGGSTEAFF. The variable domain in full, with the rest retrieved from reference TRBV9 and TRBJ1-1, is DSGVTQTPKHLITATGQRVTLRCSPRSGDLSVYWYQQSLDQGLQFLIQYYNGEERAKGNILERFSAQQFPDLHSELNLSSLELGDSALYFCASSVDGGSTEAFFGQGTRLTVV.